The 6 T cell receptor beta chains listed next were all sequenced from one sample in a study of blood T cell repertoires in COVID-19. The assay was immunoSEQ multiplex PCR, and TCRdb's table has in-frame clones only and misses some. The data hold just over 150,000 clones, with roughly 91% observed a single time. Sequenced: peripheral blood. The receptors derive from a woman in her 50s with acute or convalescent COVID-19.

The V and J genes are TRBV3-1 (or the pseudogene TRBV3-2) and TRBJ2-3; 13 bases fit TRBD2. V lost 3 bases to trimming and J lost 0 bases; unmatched junction nucleotides: 3. The CDR3 sequence is 17 residues long. Germline CDR1 LGHDT, CDR2 YNNKEL (reference sequence). CDR3 sequence reads: CASSQGLAGPSTDTQYF. In DNA, the CDR3 is TGTGCCAGCAGCCAGGGACTAGCGGGACCTAGCACAGATACGCAGTATTTT.

The chain employs TRBV15 and TRBJ1-2, with 9 bases fitting TRBD1. Per germline, CDR1 LNHNV and CDR2 YYDKDF (reference sequence). Losses at the gene ends were 5 bases for V and 8 bases for J; bases not matched to a gene: 9. The CDR3 contains 14 residues. CDR3 nucleotides: TGTGCCACCAGCGCCCAGGACAGGGGCGGAGGCTACACCTTC. It codes for CATSAQDRGGGYTF.

This clone was detected only once. The chain links TRBV12-3 or TRBV12-4 to TRBJ1-2; D remains unclear. V was shortened by 1 base and J by 8 bases, with 8 bases between the two germline ends. The CDR3 length is 12 residues. This chain's CDR3 is CASSLGSVGYTF. DNA for the CDR3: TGTGCCAGCAGTTTAGGGTCGGTAGGCTACACCTTC.

This chain links TRBV18 with TRBJ1-2; TRBD1 is a possible D gene (5 bases). V gave up 1 base and J gave up 2 bases, with 11 bases separating them. The CDR3 is made up of 15 amino acids. Germline lookup yields CDR1 KGHSH and CDR2 LQKENI. CDR3 nucleotide sequence: TGTGCCAGCTCACCACTCGAGGGGAGGAACTATGGCTACACCTTC. It specifies CASSPLEGRNYGYTF.

The gene calls are TRBV10-2 and TRBJ1-1; D is perhaps TRBD1 (6 bases). Germline lookup yields CDR1 WSHSY and CDR2 SAAADI. Trimming took 1 base from V and 4 from J, leaving 13 bases between them. This CDR3 region has 15 residues. In DNA, the CDR3 is TGCGCCAGCAGTGAGTTATTACAGGGTCCCACTGAAGCTTTCTTT. Translated, it gives CASSELLQGPTEAFF.

The chain uses TRBV5-8 and TRBJ1-2; 8 bases map to TRBD1. Germline values: CDR1 SGHTS, CDR2 YDEGEE. Unmatched junction bases numbered 9, after V lost 4 bases and J lost 4 bases. The CDR3 runs 15 residues. CDR3 amino acids: CASSPGQGRTYGYTF. DNA of the CDR3: TGTGCCAGCAGCCCAGGACAGGGAAGAACCTATGGCTACACCTTC.